Detailed here is one TCR beta chain. Repertoires were generated with immunoSEQ multiplex PCR, while TCRdb's copy carries only in-frame clones and drops some. Of some 390,000 clones detected, approximately 90% appear once; the ten largest clones hold roughly 1.4%. This record comes from a study of blood T cell repertoires in COVID-19. Overall study context: Samples came from the United States, Italy and Spain, spanning acute and convalescent COVID-19. Sample material is recorded as cDNA or gDNA derived from T cells, B-cell-depleted T cells, or PBMCs.

Patients in Seattle were enrolled during active infection, then followed longitudinally. J gave up 14 bases and V 0 bases, and 19 bases lay outside the gene matches. CDR1 SGHRS and CDR2 YFSETQ come from the germline V gene. The CDR3 has 16 amino acids. This receptor was taken from a middle-aged woman with COVID-19, enrolled during active disease. The rearrangement uses TRBV5-1 and TRBJ1-1; 7 nucleotides align to TRBD1. Source material: peripheral blood. The CDR3 here is CASSLDVRGVAVSSFF. CDR3 DNA sequence: TGCGCCAGCAGCTTGGATGTCAGGGGGGTGGCTGTTAGCTCGTTCTTT.